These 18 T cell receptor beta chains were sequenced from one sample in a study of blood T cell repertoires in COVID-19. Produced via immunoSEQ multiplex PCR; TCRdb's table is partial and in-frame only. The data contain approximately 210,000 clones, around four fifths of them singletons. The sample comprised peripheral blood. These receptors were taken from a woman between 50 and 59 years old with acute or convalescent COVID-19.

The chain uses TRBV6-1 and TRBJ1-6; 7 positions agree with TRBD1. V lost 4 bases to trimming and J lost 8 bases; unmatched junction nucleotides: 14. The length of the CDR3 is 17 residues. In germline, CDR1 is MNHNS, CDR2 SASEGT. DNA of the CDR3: TGTGCCAGCAGTGTCACATCTAGGGGGACAGCCGATTCACCCCTCCACTTT. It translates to CASSVTSRGTADSPLHF.

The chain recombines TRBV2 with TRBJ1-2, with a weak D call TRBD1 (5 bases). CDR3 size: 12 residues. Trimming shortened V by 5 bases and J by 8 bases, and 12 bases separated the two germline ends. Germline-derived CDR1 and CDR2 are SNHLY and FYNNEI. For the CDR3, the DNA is TGTGCCAGCAGTCACCAGGGTACCGGCTACACCTTC. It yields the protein CASSHQGTGYTF.

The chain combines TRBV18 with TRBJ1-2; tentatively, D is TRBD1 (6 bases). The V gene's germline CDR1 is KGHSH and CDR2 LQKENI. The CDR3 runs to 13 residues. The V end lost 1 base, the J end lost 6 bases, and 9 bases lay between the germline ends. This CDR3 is CASSPLAGDGYTF. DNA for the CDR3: TGTGCCAGCTCACCACTGGCAGGGGATGGCTACACCTTC. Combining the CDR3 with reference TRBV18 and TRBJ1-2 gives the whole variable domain NAGVMQNPRHLVRRRGQEARLRCSPMKGHSHVYWYRQLPEEGLKFMVYLQKENIIDESGMPKERFSAEFPKEGPSILRIQQVVRGDSAAYFCASSPLAGDGYTFGSGTRLTVV.

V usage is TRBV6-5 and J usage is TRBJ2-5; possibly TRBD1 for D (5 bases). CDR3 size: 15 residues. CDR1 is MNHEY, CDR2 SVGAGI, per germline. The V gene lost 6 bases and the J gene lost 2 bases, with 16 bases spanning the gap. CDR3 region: CASSKQAQGQETQYF. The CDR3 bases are TGTGCCAGCAGCAAACAGGCCCAAGGGCAAGAGACCCAGTACTTC.

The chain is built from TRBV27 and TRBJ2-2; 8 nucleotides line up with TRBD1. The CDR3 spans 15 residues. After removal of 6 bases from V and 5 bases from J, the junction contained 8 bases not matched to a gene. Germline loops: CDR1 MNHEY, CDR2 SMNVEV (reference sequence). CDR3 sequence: CASRLRDRPTGELFF. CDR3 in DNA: TGTGCCAGCAGACTACGGGACAGGCCAACCGGGGAGCTGTTTTTT.

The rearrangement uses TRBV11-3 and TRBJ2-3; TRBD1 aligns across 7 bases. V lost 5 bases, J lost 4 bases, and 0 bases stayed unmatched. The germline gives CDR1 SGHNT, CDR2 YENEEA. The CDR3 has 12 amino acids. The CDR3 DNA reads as TGTGCCAGCAGCCAGGGGGCAGATACGCAGTATTTT. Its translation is CASSQGADTQYF. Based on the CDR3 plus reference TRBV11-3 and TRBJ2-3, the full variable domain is EAGVVQSPRYKIIEKKQPVAFWCNPISGHNTLYWYLQNLGQGPELLIRYENEEAVDDSQLPKDRFSAERLKGVDSTLKIQPAELGDSAVYLCASSQGADTQYFGPGTRLTVL.

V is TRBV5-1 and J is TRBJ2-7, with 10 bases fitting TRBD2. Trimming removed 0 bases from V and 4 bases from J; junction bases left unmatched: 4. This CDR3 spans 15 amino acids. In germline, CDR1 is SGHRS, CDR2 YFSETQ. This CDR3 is CASSLELAGEYEQYF. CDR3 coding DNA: TGCGCCAGCAGCTTGGAGCTAGCGGGAGAGTACGAGCAGTACTTC.

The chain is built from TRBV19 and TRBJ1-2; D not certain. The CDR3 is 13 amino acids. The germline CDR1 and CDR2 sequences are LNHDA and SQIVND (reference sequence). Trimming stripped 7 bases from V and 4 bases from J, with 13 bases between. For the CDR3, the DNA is TGTGCCAGTAAACCTCCAGGACTCTATGGCTACACCTTC. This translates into CASKPPGLYGYTF.

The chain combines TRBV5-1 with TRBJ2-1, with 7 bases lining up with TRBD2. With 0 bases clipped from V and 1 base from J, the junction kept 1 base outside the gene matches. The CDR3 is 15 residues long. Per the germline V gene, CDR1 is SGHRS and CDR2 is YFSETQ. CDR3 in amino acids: CASSLVAGSYNEQFF. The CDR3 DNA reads TGCGCCAGCAGCTTGGTAGCGGGTTCCTACAATGAGCAGTTCTTC.

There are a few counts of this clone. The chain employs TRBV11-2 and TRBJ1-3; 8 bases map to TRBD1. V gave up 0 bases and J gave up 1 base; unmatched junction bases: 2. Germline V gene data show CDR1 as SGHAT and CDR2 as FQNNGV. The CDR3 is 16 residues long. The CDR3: CASSLDRGPSGNTIYF. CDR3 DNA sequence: TGTGCCAGCAGCTTAGACAGGGGGCCTTCTGGAAACACCATATATTTT.

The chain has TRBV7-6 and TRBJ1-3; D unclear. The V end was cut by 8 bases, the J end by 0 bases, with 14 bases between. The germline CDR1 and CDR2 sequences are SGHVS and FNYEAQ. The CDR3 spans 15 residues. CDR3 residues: CASAPVSSSGNTIYF. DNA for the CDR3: TGTGCCAGCGCCCCAGTCTCAAGCTCTGGAAACACCATATATTTT.

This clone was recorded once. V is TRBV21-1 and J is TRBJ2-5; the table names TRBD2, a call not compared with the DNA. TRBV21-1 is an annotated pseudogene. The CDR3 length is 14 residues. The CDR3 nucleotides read TGTGCCAGCAGCGAGTGGCTAGCGGAAGAGACCCAGTACTTC. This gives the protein CASSEWLAEETQYF.

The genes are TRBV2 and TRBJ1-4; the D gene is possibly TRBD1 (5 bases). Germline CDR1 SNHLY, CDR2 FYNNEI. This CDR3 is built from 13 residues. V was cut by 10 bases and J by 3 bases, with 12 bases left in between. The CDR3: CATGGEANEKLFF. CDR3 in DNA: TGTGCCACCGGGGGTGAGGCTAATGAAAAACTGTTTTTT.

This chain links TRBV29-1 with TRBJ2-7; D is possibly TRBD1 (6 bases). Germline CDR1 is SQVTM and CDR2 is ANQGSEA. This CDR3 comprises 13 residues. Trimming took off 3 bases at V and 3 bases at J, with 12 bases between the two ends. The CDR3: CSVEGLDSYEQYF. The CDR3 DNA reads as TGCAGCGTTGAGGGGCTGGACAGCTACGAGCAGTACTTC.

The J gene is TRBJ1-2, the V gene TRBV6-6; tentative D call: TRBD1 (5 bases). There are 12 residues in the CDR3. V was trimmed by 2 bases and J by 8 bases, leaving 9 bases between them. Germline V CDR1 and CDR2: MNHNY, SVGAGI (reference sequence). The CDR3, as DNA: TGTGCCAGCAGTTACCGGGGGGAGGGCTACACCTTC. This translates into CASSYRGEGYTF.

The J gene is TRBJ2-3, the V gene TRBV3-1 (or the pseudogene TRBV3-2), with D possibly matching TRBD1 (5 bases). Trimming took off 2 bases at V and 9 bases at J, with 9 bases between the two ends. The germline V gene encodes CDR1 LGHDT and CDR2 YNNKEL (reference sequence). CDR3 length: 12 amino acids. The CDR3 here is CASSQNRPTQYF. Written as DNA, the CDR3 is TGTGCCAGCAGCCAAAACAGGCCAACGCAGTATTTT.

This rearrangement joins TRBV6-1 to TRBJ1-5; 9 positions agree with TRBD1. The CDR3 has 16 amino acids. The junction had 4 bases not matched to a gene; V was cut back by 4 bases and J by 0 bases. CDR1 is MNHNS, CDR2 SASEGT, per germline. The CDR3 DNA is TGTGCCAGCAGTGTTGGACAGGGGAATAGCAATCAGCCCCAGCATTTT. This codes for CASSVGQGNSNQPQHF.

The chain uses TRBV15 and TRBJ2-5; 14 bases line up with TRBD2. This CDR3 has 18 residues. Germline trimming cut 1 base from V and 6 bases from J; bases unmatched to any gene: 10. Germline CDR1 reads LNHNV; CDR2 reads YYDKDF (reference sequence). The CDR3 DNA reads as TGTGCCACCAGCAGAGCGGGACTAGCGGGAGTTGATGCGAAGACCCAGTACTTC. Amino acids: CATSRAGLAGVDAKTQYF.